The entry below describes one T cell receptor (beta chain). The antigen is unknown. Profiling relied on immunoSEQ multiplex PCR, and the TCRdb table lists in-frame clones only, not all of them. The sample has roughly 350,000 clones; around 89% are singletons. Germline loops: CDR1 SNHLY, CDR2 FYNNEI. CDR3 length equals 13 residues. The ends were cut back, 7 bases at V and 0 bases at J, with 4 bases in the middle. The record originates from a study of Ad26.COV2.S vaccination and SARS-CoV-2 variants. Broader study findings: Total T cell responses may have been underestimated by the TCR breadth and depth analyses. Placebo recipients and vaccine recipients were similar in non-spike TCR breadth. People who got the vaccine had more spike-specific TCR breadth than people who got placebo.

Treatment reported: about 20 received Ad26.COV2.S at low or high dose, single or two shots; about 5 received placebo; per-sample allocation not given. Day 63 after the first injection of vaccine or placebo was the sampling time. It was an adult aged 18-55 years in Boston who was the donor. Sequenced material: peripheral blood, taken in a trial of Ad26.COV2.S vaccine versus placebo. This rearrangement joins TRBV2 to TRBJ2-6; D unclear. The receptor comes from a person between 18 and 60 years old who received the Ad26.COV2.S COVID-19 vaccine or a placebo. CDR3 nucleotide sequence: TGTGCCAGCAAGAGCTCTGGGGCCAACGTCCTGACTTTC. Translated: CASKSSGANVLTF.